The clone carrying this T cell receptor beta chain was counted at least ten times. Its target is unknown. The germline V gene has CDR1 GTSNPN and CDR2 SVGIG (reference sequence). V was trimmed by 2 bases and J by 6 bases, leaving 5 bases between them. The CDR3 consists of 11 residues. This entry is derived from a study of prognosis after radiotherapy for stage I lung cancer. Study-wide points: Reportedly, TRBV and TRBJ gene usage differed by presence of metastases in patients.

The genomic DNA TCR beta CDR3 region underwent two rounds of multiplex PCR. First-round PCR, the initial amplification, used primers specific to each TRBV and TRBJ gene. TCRdb re-called the multiplex PCR reads through MiXCR, storing one row per CDR3 protein. The table shows about 51,000 distinct CDR3 sequences, with roughly 35% occurring only once. The sequences come from PBMCs, collected before or after stereotactic body radiation therapy (not recorded which). The chain uses TRBV30 and TRBJ2-1; D unclear. The source is a donor older than 45 with non-small cell lung cancer. The DNA of the CDR3 is TGTGCCTGGAGTCGTAGCAATGAGCAGTTCTTC. This translates into CAWSRSNEQFF.